One and the same sample provided the 2 T cell receptor beta chains below, sequenced in a study of blood T cell repertoires in COVID-19. Measured with immunoSEQ multiplex PCR; TCRdb has only the in-frame clones, and not every one. The table has 270,000 or so clones, 75% to 90% seen once. Sequencing was carried out using peripheral blood. The origin of the receptors is a man between 40 and 49 years old with acute or convalescent COVID-19.

The chain is built from TRBV5-6 and TRBJ1-3; D remains ambiguous. Between the trimmed V and J ends, which lost 2 bases and 7 bases, there was a span of 13 bases. CDR1 and CDR2 (germline): SGHDT, YYEEEE. CDR3 length: 14 residues. CDR3 nucleotide sequence: TGTGCCAGCAGCTTTTCGGTCCTCTTGAACACCATATATTTT. Protein: CASSFSVLLNTIYF.

The V and J genes are TRBV30 and TRBJ1-3; D unresolved. The CDR3 covers 14 residues. Trimming removed 1 base from V and 4 bases from J, with 11 bases in between. The germline gives CDR1 GTSNPN, CDR2 SVGIG (reference sequence). CDR3 DNA sequence: TGTGCCTGGAGTGGAGGATTCTCGGGAAACACCATATATTTT. It yields the protein CAWSGGFSGNTIYF.